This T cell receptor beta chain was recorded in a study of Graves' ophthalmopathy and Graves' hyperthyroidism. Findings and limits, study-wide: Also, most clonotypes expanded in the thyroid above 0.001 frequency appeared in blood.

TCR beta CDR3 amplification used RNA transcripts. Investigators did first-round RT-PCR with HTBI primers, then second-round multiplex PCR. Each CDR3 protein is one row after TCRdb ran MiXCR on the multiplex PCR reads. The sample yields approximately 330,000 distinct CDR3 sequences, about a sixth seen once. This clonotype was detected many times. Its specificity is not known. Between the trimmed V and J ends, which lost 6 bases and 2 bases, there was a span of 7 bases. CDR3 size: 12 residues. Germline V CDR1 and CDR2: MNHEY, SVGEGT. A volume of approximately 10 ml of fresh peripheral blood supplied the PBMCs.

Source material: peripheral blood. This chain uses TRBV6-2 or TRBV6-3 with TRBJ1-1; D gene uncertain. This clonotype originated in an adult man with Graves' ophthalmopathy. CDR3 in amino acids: CASSRPNTEAFF. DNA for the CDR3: TGTGCCAGCAGCCGACCTAACACTGAAGCTTTCTTT.